This T cell receptor (beta chain) was retrieved from a study of blood T cell repertoires in COVID-19. Study background: From the United States, Italy and Spain came samples of acute and convalescent COVID-19. From T cells, B-cell-depleted T cells, or PBMCs came the material, which was cDNA or gDNA.

CDR3 size: 11 residues. The germline V and J ends were trimmed by 4 bases and 7 bases, with 10 bases remaining between them. From germline, CDR1 is DFQATT and CDR2 SNEGSKA (reference sequence). Original processing methods: How many nucleated cells were present was estimated from reference gene primer amplification. Assay: immunoSEQ multiplex PCR; the TCRdb copy retains only in-frame clones and omits some. Clone size and V and J calls were adopted from that table, with D and trimming inferred from the DNA. The sample has tens of thousands of clones, 88% seen once. Input material: peripheral blood. The TCR sequence derives from a woman between 45 and 60 years old with active or convalescent COVID-19. This chain links TRBV20-1 with TRBJ1-1; D gene uncertain. CDR3 bases: TGCAGTGCTATAGACACGAGTGAAGCTTTCTTT. This sequence encodes CSAIDTSEAFF.